The text below deals with one T cell receptor (beta chain). Measured with immunoSEQ multiplex PCR; TCRdb has only the in-frame clones, and not every one. The table lists several thousand clones, roughly 82% of them singletons, with 3% to 3.5% in the top ten. These data belong to a study of immune evolution from preneoplasia to lung adenocarcinoma. Macro-dissection enriched premalignant or tumor cells before nucleic acid extraction. Per the germline V gene, CDR1 is LNHDA and CDR2 is SQIVND (reference sequence). The CDR3 is made up of 15 amino acids. V was clipped by 5 bases and J by 5 bases; unmatched bases: 5.

The chain carries TRBV19 and TRBJ1-5; 11 bases are shared with TRBD1. This TCR was sampled from a donor older than 65 with lung adenocarcinoma. The sample was FFPE lung adenocarcinoma in situ tissue. The CDR3 DNA follows: TGTGCCAGTAGTGACCGGACAGGGGGCGATCAGCCCCAGCATTTT. Translated: CASSDRTGGDQPQHF.